The 15 T cell receptor beta chains reported below all come from one sample, sequenced in a study of blood T cell repertoires in COVID-19. Clones were read by immunoSEQ multiplex PCR, and TCRdb kept only the in-frame ones, dropping some. The sample has roughly 300,000 clones, roughly 80% seen once; the top ten hold approximately 9%. Specimen: peripheral blood. The receptors shown here come from a woman aged 45-65 years who had recovered from COVID-19.

This sequence joins TRBV7-2 and TRBJ2-5, with 12 positions matching TRBD2. Unmatched junction bases numbered 7, after V lost 6 bases and J lost 5 bases. The CDR3 is 15 amino acids. CDR1 and CDR2 (germline): SGHTA, FQGNSA. Written as DNA, the CDR3 is TGTGCCAGCAGACCAACTAGCGGGAGGTCTGAGACCCAGTACTTC. Its translation is CASRPTSGRSETQYF.

The CDR3 loop reads CAWSGGEQFF. The CDR3 region has the DNA TGTGCCTGGAGCGGGGGGGAGCAGTTCTTC. The chain joins TRBV30 to TRBJ2-1, with 7 bases lining up with TRBD2. With 3 bases clipped from V and 10 bases from J, the junction kept 0 bases outside the gene matches. CDR3 size: 10 residues. Germline assignment: CDR1 GTSNPN and CDR2 SVGIG (reference sequence).

This chain links TRBV4-2 with TRBJ1-6, with D uncertain. The CDR3 covers 14 residues. Germline V gene sequence: CDR1 LGHNA, CDR2 YNFKEQ. The V end lost 4 bases, the J end lost 8 bases, and 12 bases lay between the germline ends. CDR3 DNA sequence: TGTGCCAGCAGCCTTTTCAACGGGGATTCACCCCTCCACTTT. This encodes CASSLFNGDSPLHF.

This clone has more than one count but fewer than ten. The chain uses TRBV2 and TRBJ1-1; D is possibly TRBD1 (6 bases). The CDR3 has 14 residues. Germline V gene lookup returns CDR1 SNHLY and CDR2 FYNNEI. V lost 4 bases and J lost 0, with 9 bases in between. This chain's CDR3 is CASSARTVNTEAFF. The CDR3 nucleotides read TGTGCCAGCAGTGCCCGGACAGTGAACACTGAAGCTTTCTTT. Variable domain in full (rest from reference TRBV2 and TRBJ1-1): EPEVTQTPSHQVTQMGQEVILRCVPISNHLYFYWYRQILGQKVEFLVSFYNNEISEKSEIFDDQFSVERPDGSNFTLKIRSTKLEDSAMYFCASSARTVNTEAFFGQGTRLTVV.

This clone showed up just a few times. CDR3 sequence (DNA): TGTGCCAGCAGTGAAGCGCTAGCGGGGGGCGATACGCAGTATTTT. The encoded protein is CASSEALAGGDTQYF. This chain connects TRBV6-1 to TRBJ2-3, with 11 bases aligning to TRBD2. This CDR3 has 15 amino acids. V shed 0 bases and J 6 bases; nucleotides not matched to a gene: 2. Germline V gene data show CDR1 as MNHNS and CDR2 as SASEGT.

The V gene is TRBV12-3 or TRBV12-4, the J gene TRBJ2-7, with no clear D. Trimming shortened V by 7 bases and J by 1 base, and 5 bases separated the two germline ends. The CDR3 runs 11 residues. CDR3 coding DNA: TGTGCCAGCACCGGTTCCTACGAGCAGTACTTC. It yields the protein CASTGSYEQYF.

The rearrangement joins TRBV4-1 to TRBJ2-1; 15 nucleotides line up with TRBD2. The CDR3 runs to 17 residues. The V gene's germline CDR1 is MGHRA and CDR2 YSYEKL. V was pared by 1 base and J by 7 bases, with 5 bases of the junction left unmatched. The CDR3 region is CASSQGGTSGRSNEQFF. The DNA for the CDR3 is TGCGCCAGCAGCCAAGGCGGGACTAGCGGGAGGAGTAATGAGCAGTTCTTC.

This chain links TRBV4-1 with TRBJ1-4; no firm D call. From germline, CDR1 is MGHRA and CDR2 YSYEKL. The V end lost 4 bases, the J end lost 0 bases, and 12 bases lay between the germline ends. This CDR3 is 16 amino acids long. CDR3 loop: CASSPQHGTTNEKLFF. The CDR3 nucleotides are TGCGCCAGCAGCCCTCAACACGGGACAACTAATGAAAAACTGTTTTTT.

The chain couples TRBV4-3 to TRBJ2-2, with 7 bases identical to TRBD2. The V gene's germline CDR1 is LGHNA and CDR2 YSLEER. Losses at the gene ends were 3 bases for V and 7 bases for J; bases not matched to a gene: 8. There are 15 residues in the CDR3. In nucleotides, the CDR3 is TGCGCCAGCAGCCAGGAACGGACTAGGGGCGGGGAGCTGTTTTTT. Translation: CASSQERTRGGELFF.

V is TRBV19 and J is TRBJ2-5, with 15 bases that match TRBD2. The CDR3 length is 16 residues. Germline CDR1 reads LNHDA; CDR2 reads SQIVND (reference sequence). Losses at the gene ends were 6 bases for V and 1 base for J; bases not matched to a gene: 3. The CDR3 loop reads CASRPGLAGGQETQYF. In DNA form, the CDR3 reads TGTGCCAGTAGACCGGGACTAGCGGGAGGCCAAGAGACCCAGTACTTC.

The rearrangement links TRBV6-1 to TRBJ1-5; no clear D. Per the germline V gene, CDR1 is MNHNS and CDR2 is SASEGT. V lost 3 bases to trimming and J lost 1 base, with 4 bases between them. The CDR3 runs to 13 residues. CDR3 coding DNA: TGTGCCAGCAGTGAGAGGAGCAATCAGCCCCAGCATTTT. Encoded protein: CASSERSNQPQHF.

The J gene is TRBJ1-2, the V gene TRBV6-4; the D is unclear. This CDR3 comprises 16 residues. CDR1 and CDR2 (germline): MRHNA, SNTAGT. The V and J ends lost 1 base and 4 bases respectively, with 16 bases between them. CDR3 sequence: CASSDWSALNFYGYTF. The DNA for the CDR3 is TGTGCCAGCAGTGACTGGTCAGCGCTAAATTTCTATGGCTACACCTTC.

V usage is TRBV7-9 and J usage is TRBJ2-5, with D unresolved. This CDR3 is built from 12 residues. Looked up from germline, CDR1 is SEHNR and CDR2 is FQNEAQ (reference sequence). The V and J ends lost 3 bases and 3 bases respectively, with 5 bases between them. CDR3 bases: TGTGCCAGCAGCTTTCCAAAAGAGACCCAGTACTTC. It encodes CASSFPKETQYF. Combining the CDR3 with reference TRBV7-9 and TRBJ2-5 gives the whole variable domain DTGVSQNPRHKITKRGQNVTFRCDPISEHNRLYWYRQTLGQGPEFLTYFQNEAQLEKSRLLSDRFSAERPKGSFSTLEIQRTEQGDSAMYLCASSFPKETQYFGPGTRLLVL.

The genes are TRBV18 and TRBJ1-5; 9 nucleotides match TRBD1. The germline CDR1 and CDR2 sequences are KGHSH and LQKENI. The CDR3 spans 15 residues. The junction had 5 bases not matched to a gene; V was cut back by 2 bases and J by 6 bases. This chain's CDR3 is CASSPTGTGRQPQHF. The DNA for the CDR3 is TGTGCCAGCTCACCAACCGGGACAGGGCGTCAGCCCCAGCATTTT.

The CDR3 bases are TGTGCCAGCAGCTCGGGGATGAACACTGAAGCTTTCTTT. Translation: CASSSGMNTEAFF. This chain joins TRBV28 and TRBJ1-1, with no clear D. CDR1 MDHEN and CDR2 SYDVKM come from the germline V gene. The CDR3 spans 13 residues. The ends were cut back, 6 bases at V and 0 bases at J, with 8 bases in the middle.